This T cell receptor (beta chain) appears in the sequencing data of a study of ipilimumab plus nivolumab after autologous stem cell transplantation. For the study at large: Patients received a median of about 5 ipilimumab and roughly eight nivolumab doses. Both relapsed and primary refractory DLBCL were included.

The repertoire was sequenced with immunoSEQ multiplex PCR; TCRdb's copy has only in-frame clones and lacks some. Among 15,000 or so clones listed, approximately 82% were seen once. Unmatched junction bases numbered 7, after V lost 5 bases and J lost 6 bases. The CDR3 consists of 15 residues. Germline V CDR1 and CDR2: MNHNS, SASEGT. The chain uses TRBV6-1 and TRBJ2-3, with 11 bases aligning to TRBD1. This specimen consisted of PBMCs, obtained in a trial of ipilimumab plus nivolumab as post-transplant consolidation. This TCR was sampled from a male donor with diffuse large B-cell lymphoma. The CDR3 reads CASSLGQGASDTQYF. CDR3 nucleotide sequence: TGTGCCAGCAGTTTAGGACAGGGGGCGTCGGATACGCAGTATTTT.